Detailed here is one TCR beta chain. V shed 6 bases and J 3 bases; nucleotides not matched to a gene: 3. This CDR3 is 13 amino acids long. CDR1 and CDR2 from the germline V gene are MNHEY and SMNVEV (reference sequence). This specimen comes from a study of blood T cell repertoires in COVID-19. Study-wide background: Samples came from the United States, Italy and Spain, spanning acute and convalescent COVID-19. Sources were T cells, B-cell-depleted T cells, or PBMCs; the material itself was cDNA or gDNA.

Method: immunoSEQ multiplex PCR; TCRdb's copy keeps in-frame clones and lacks some. Among 60,000 to 70,000 clones listed, less than 90% were seen once. The V call is TRBV27, the J call TRBJ2-7; 9 bases are shared with TRBD1. Sequences were obtained from peripheral blood. This sequence originates from a man in his forties or fifties with active COVID-19. DNA for the CDR3: TGTGCCAGCAGCATGGGACAGGGCTACGAGCAGTACTTC. Translated: CASSMGQGYEQYF.